This T cell receptor beta chain was profiled in a study of T cell responses to AZD1222 COVID-19 vaccine. Points from the study as a whole: The study identified only five to seven AZD1222 recipients as seropositive at baseline. Donors were chiefly white British, with a greater number of females, and clonal diversity was perhaps underestimated. Two doses of AZD1222 preceded a rise in Spike-specific TCR breadth and depth.

On this clone: What it binds is unknown.

Here immunoSEQ multiplex PCR was the method, and the copy in TCRdb shows in-frame clones only, minus some. The table includes 150,000 or so clones, approximately 90% detected once. With V trimmed by 3 bases and J by 3 bases, 11 bases remained unmatched. Germline CDR1 SGHTA, CDR2 FQGNSA. The CDR3 totals 16 residues. This clonotype was obtained from an adult in good health. The specimen comprised peripheral blood, sampled on day 0 of AZD1222 vaccination. This chain links TRBV7-2 with TRBJ2-7, with 7 bases identical to TRBD1. The chain's CDR3 is CASSFRTGDRYYEQYF. For the CDR3, the DNA is TGTGCCAGCAGCTTCAGGACAGGAGACCGGTACTACGAGCAGTACTTC.